This T cell receptor beta chain was recorded in a study of ipilimumab plus nivolumab after autologous stem cell transplantation. Study background: The DLBCL group included primary refractory and relapsed cases.

The CDR3 sequence is 12 residues long. V gave up 6 bases and J gave up 9 bases, with 12 bases separating them. Germline CDR1 and CDR2: MGHRA and YSYEKL. Sequenced by immunoSEQ multiplex PCR; TCRdb stores in-frame clones only, minus some. Here the sample spans approximately 20,000 clones, under 75% being singletons. This clone occurred once. The sequence was obtained from a male donor with diffuse large B-cell lymphoma. The chain combines TRBV4-1 with TRBJ2-1, with a weak D call TRBD2 (5 bases). Source: PBMCs, taken in a trial of ipilimumab plus nivolumab as post-transplant consolidation. CDR3 sequence reads: CASRWESGEQFF. CDR3 DNA sequence: TGCGCCAGCAGATGGGAGAGCGGTGAGCAGTTCTTC.